A single sample gave rise to the 26 T cell receptor beta chains below, sequenced in a study of blood T cells in healthy people across ages. Together with a sample-barcoded 5' primer, a J-beta primer mix was included in a second PCR lasting about 6 to 11 cycles. TCRdb re-called the 5' RACE reads with MiXCR, one entry per CDR3 protein. The table includes 1.8 million or so distinct CDR3 sequences, about two fifths detected once. Sequences were obtained from blood. All receptors derive from a human donor in good health.

As concerns this clonotype: Relative to the germline gene, one junction end is altered; a read error may explain this. The chain is built from TRBV7-8 and TRBJ2-7; D possibly corresponds to TRBD2 (5 bases). The CDR3 is 13 residues long. Per the germline V gene, CDR1 is SGHVS and CDR2 is FQNEAQ. The CDR3 region has the DNA TGTGCCGGCAGCTTAGCGAAAGGATACGAGCAGTACTTC. It is translated as CAGSLAKGYEQYF.

This clonotype has just one count. The chain joins TRBV5-1 to TRBJ2-3; tentatively, D is TRBD1 (6 bases). With 5 bases removed from V and 2 bases from J, the gap between germline ends came to 18 bases. Germline CDR1 reads SGHRS; CDR2 reads YFSETQ. This CDR3 comprises 16 residues. The chain's CDR3 is CASSRGTQLHTDTQYF. CDR3 coding DNA: TGCGCCAGCAGTAGGGGGACCCAATTACACACAGATACGCAGTATTTT.

V usage is TRBV12-3 or TRBV12-4 and J usage is TRBJ1-2; no reliable D call. CDR3 length equals 14 residues. Trimming stripped 2 bases from V and 4 bases from J, with 11 bases between. Written as DNA, the CDR3 is TGTGCCAGCAGTTTAACTCCCGGCCGCTATGGCTACACCTTC. This translates into CASSLTPGRYGYTF.

This clonotype was counted only a few times. The chain employs TRBV28 and TRBJ1-1; D gene unclear. Per the germline V gene, CDR1 is MDHEN and CDR2 is SYDVKM. Trimming cost V 7 bases and J 0 bases, with 15 bases left between them. The CDR3 consists of 15 residues. CDR3 region: CASNPEGALNTEAFF. The CDR3 nucleotides are TGTGCCAGCAACCCCGAGGGAGCTTTGAACACTGAAGCTTTCTTT.

The V call is TRBV12-3 or TRBV12-4, the J call TRBJ2-2; D is uncertain. The CDR3 sequence is 13 residues long. Trimming took off 4 bases at V and 7 bases at J, with 10 bases between the two ends. The CDR3 DNA reads TGTGCCAGCAGTTGGACCTTGGGCGGGGAGCTGTTTTTT. This encodes CASSWTLGGELFF.

The chain has TRBV5-1 and TRBJ2-1; D might be TRBD1 (6 bases). The J call may be mistaken, given a closer DNA end match to TRBJ2-7. The CDR3 is made up of 16 amino acids. Germline V gene lookup returns CDR1 SGHRS and CDR2 YFSETQ. The CDR3 coding sequence is TGCGCCAGCAGCCACCTGGCAGGGGTGGGCTCCTACGAGCAGTACTTC. This codes for CASSHLAGVGSYEQYF.

The V and J genes are TRBV12-3 or TRBV12-4 and TRBJ1-2; TRBD1 matches at 9 bases. V was pared by 5 bases and J by 3 bases, with 7 bases of the junction left unmatched. There are 15 residues in the CDR3. CDR3 DNA: TGTGCCAGCAGTCTACAGGGGGCCGGGGACTATGGCTACACCTTC. It translates to CASSLQGAGDYGYTF.

The chain combines TRBV7-2 with TRBJ2-1; 7 positions agree with TRBD1. Trimming cost V 4 bases and J 9 bases; bases outside gene matches: 6. Germline V gene sequence: CDR1 SGHTA, CDR2 FQGNSA. CDR3 length: 13 residues. The CDR3 region has the DNA TGTGCCAGCAGCTGGTCCCCAGGGGGTGAGCAGTTCTTC. It translates to CASSWSPGGEQFF.

This clonotype has only a few counts. This CDR3 is CASSLTNGANVLTF. The CDR3 DNA reads as TGCGCCAGCAGCTTGACAAATGGGGCCAACGTCCTGACTTTC. The J gene is TRBJ2-6, the V gene TRBV5-1; D not resolved. The CDR3 length is 14 residues. Germline loops: CDR1 SGHRS, CDR2 YFSETQ. Trimming took 1 base from V and 3 from J, leaving 5 bases between them.

The chain employs TRBV3-1 and TRBJ1-2, with TRBD1 as a possible D gene (5 bases). The CDR3 sequence is 14 residues long. Germline V gene sequence: CDR1 LGHDT, CDR2 YNNKEL (reference sequence). V was shortened by 5 bases and J by 6 bases, with 16 bases between the two germline ends. The chain's CDR3 is CASSARYKGDGYTF. The CDR3 bases are TGTGCCAGCAGCGCCCGTTATAAAGGGGATGGCTACACCTTC. Variable domain in full (rest from reference TRBV3-1 and TRBJ1-2): DTAVSQTPKYLVTQMGNDKSIKCEQNLGHDTMYWYKQDSKKFLKIMFSYNNKELIINETVPNRFSPKSPDKAHLNLHINSLELGDSAVYFCASSARYKGDGYTFGSGTRLTVV.

This clonotype was counted between two and nine times. The chain recombines TRBV20-1 with TRBJ2-4, with a weak D call TRBD2 (6 bases). The DNA end lines up better with TRBJ2-7; the J call may be wrong. This CDR3 has 15 residues. Looked up from germline, CDR1 is DFQATT and CDR2 is SNEGSKA (reference sequence). CDR3 protein: CSADNTIVGGDEQYF. CDR3 coding DNA: TGCAGTGCTGATAACACCATCGTGGGGGGTGACGAGCAGTACTTC.

The gene calls are TRBV15 and TRBJ1-5; no firm D call. Trimming removed 0 bases at V and 6 bases at J, with 9 bases between. The CDR3 is made up of 14 amino acids. Germline V gives CDR1 LNHNV, CDR2 YYDKDF (reference sequence). The CDR3 DNA sequence: TGTGCCACCAGCAGAGAGGAATTTAGTCAGCCCCAGCATTTT. Protein sequence: CATSREEFSQPQHF.

The chain couples TRBV15 to TRBJ2-5, with D hard to call. The ends were cut back, 3 bases at V and 0 bases at J, with 11 bases in the middle. The V gene's germline CDR1 is LNHNV and CDR2 YYDKDF (reference sequence). This CDR3 is built from 15 residues. CDR3 sequence reads: CATSSRLGYQETQYF. The CDR3 DNA is TGTGCCACCAGCAGTAGACTTGGGTACCAAGAGACCCAGTACTTC.

This clonotype was found a few times. Given a much more abundant clone one base away, this may be a read error. This rearrangement joins TRBV6-2 or TRBV6-3 to TRBJ2-4; 8 bases are a match to TRBD2. V trimming: 4 bases; J trimming: 13 bases; junction bases outside the gene matches: 15. This CDR3 has 15 amino acids. Germline V gene sequence: CDR1 MNHEY, CDR2 SVGEGT. In DNA, the CDR3 is TGTGCCAGCAGTTCCAATCTAGCGGGCTACAATGAGCAGTACTTC. It translates to CASSSNLAGYNEQYF.

This clonotype was detected a few times. One end of the junction varies from germline; a read error may be responsible. V and J are TRBV12-3 or TRBV12-4 and TRBJ2-3; D gene unclear. The CDR3 totals 10 residues. The CDR3 loop reads CANSLDTQYF. The CDR3 nucleotides read TGTGCCAACAGTTTGGATACGCAGTATTTT.

V gene TRBV7-3 combines with J gene TRBJ2-3; a possible D gene is TRBD1 (5 bases). Germline lookup yields CDR1 SGHTA and CDR2 FQGTGA. This CDR3 spans 15 amino acids. With 4 bases removed from V and 2 bases from J, the gap between germline ends came to 13 bases. CDR3 protein: CASSYIGAITDTQYF. The DNA of the CDR3 is TGTGCCAGCAGCTATATTGGGGCCATCACAGATACGCAGTATTTT.

The rearrangement uses TRBV28 and TRBJ2-1; tentative D call: TRBD1 (5 bases). Trimming cost V 3 bases and J 9 bases, with 9 bases left between them. Germline V gene lookup returns CDR1 MDHEN and CDR2 SYDVKM. The CDR3 consists of 12 residues. CDR3 amino acids: CASSFGQGEQFF. The CDR3 coding sequence is TGTGCCAGCAGTTTTGGTCAGGGTGAGCAGTTCTTC.

The chain uses TRBV29-1 and TRBJ2-5, with TRBD1 matching 10 bases. CDR3 length: 17 residues. From germline, CDR1 is SQVTM and CDR2 ANQGSEA. The trim removed 4 bases at V and 2 bases at J, leaving 13 bases unmatched. The CDR3 DNA reads as TGCAGCGTTGCAAGGGGGTTGGGACAGGGGCTTCAAGAGACCCAGTACTTC. Translating gives CSVARGLGQGLQETQYF.

The chain is built from TRBV11-2 and TRBJ1-6; no definite D call. Trimming removed 0 bases from V and 8 bases from J, with 5 bases in between. This CDR3 is 13 amino acids long. The germline gives CDR1 SGHAT, CDR2 FQNNGV. In nucleotides, the CDR3 is TGTGCCAGCAGCTTAGACCCCCATTCACCCCTCCACTTT. Translating gives CASSLDPHSPLHF.

The chain couples TRBV20-1 to TRBJ1-2; D might be TRBD1 (6 bases). Germline-derived CDR1 and CDR2 are DFQATT and SNEGSKA (reference sequence). The CDR3 loop spans 15 amino acids. Between the trimmed V and J ends, which lost 5 bases and 3 bases, there was a span of 19 bases. The CDR3 sequence: CSAVDRPRGYYGYTF. The CDR3 bases are TGCAGTGCTGTAGACCGGCCCAGGGGCTACTATGGCTACACCTTC.

The CDR3 DNA reads TGCAGCGTGGTAGGACTGTCAGGCCTCTATGGCTACACCTTC. This encodes CSVVGLSGLYGYTF. The J gene is TRBJ1-2, the V gene TRBV29-1; D gene unclear. The V end lost 6 bases, the J end lost 4 bases, and 18 bases lay between the germline ends. The length of the CDR3 is 14 residues. Germline V gene data show CDR1 as SQVTM and CDR2 as ANQGSEA.

The V gene is TRBV2, the J gene TRBJ2-4; D is perhaps TRBD2 (6 bases). The J call is uncertain, as TRBJ2-5 better fits the DNA end. This CDR3 has 12 amino acids. Germline CDR1 and CDR2: SNHLY and FYNNEI. DNA of the CDR3: TGTGCCGGAGGGAACAGTCGGGAGACCCAGTACTTC. Translation gives CAGGNSRETQYF.

The chain links TRBV9 to TRBJ2-7; D tentatively fits TRBD1 or TRBD2 (5 bases each). CDR1 SGDLS and CDR2 YYNGEE come from the germline V gene. The germline V and J ends were trimmed by 1 base and 6 bases, with 17 bases remaining between them. The length of the CDR3 is 15 residues. The CDR3 sequence: CASSVYRSGLGEQYF. Here the CDR3 DNA reads TGTGCCAGCAGCGTATACAGGAGCGGCTTGGGCGAGCAGTACTTC.

This clonotype was counted a few times. V is TRBV7-2 and J is TRBJ2-1; no definite D call. The CDR3 loop spans 16 amino acids. V lost 1 base and J 4 bases, leaving 14 bases between the germline ends. Germline values: CDR1 SGHTA, CDR2 FQGNSA. For the CDR3, the DNA is TGTGCCAGCAGCTTAGGTCCCCCAACAACATACAATGAGCAGTTCTTC. As protein: CASSLGPPTTYNEQFF.

The rearrangement uses TRBV6-6 and TRBJ2-7, with 8 bases aligning to TRBD1. The CDR3 length is 11 residues. Germline CDR1 MNHNY, CDR2 SVGAGI (reference sequence). The CDR3 is CSSGGRGEQYF. The CDR3 DNA reads TGTTCCTCAGGGGGCCGGGGCGAGCAGTACTTC.

This sequence joins TRBV11-3 and TRBJ2-5, with D uncertain. The CDR3 loop spans 12 amino acids. Trimming took off 4 bases at V and 5 bases at J, with 8 bases between the two ends. Germline loops: CDR1 SGHNT, CDR2 YENEEA. The CDR3 nucleotides read TGTGCCAGCAGCTACCACACGGAGACCCAGTACTTC. Translating it yields CASSYHTETQYF.